This is a list of T cell receptor beta chains from one sample in a study of blood T cell repertoires in COVID-19. This table comes from immunoSEQ multiplex PCR, and its TCRdb copy is limited to in-frame clones, with some not included. Seen here are 35,000 to 50,000 clones, roughly 73% observed once, and the top ten hold roughly two thirds. The specimen sequenced was peripheral blood. All receptors derive from a man older than 75 with acute or convalescent COVID-19. CDR3s include the opening cysteine and the closing phenylalanine or tryptophan. A D gene is named only where the DNA matches it firmly. The size of a clone is reported for some rows only, either as once, few or many, or as a class for expanded clones.

clone_size: .; d_call: .; v_call: TRBV10-3; j_call: TRBJ1-2; cdr3_aa: CAISGHNYGYTF; cdr3_nt: TGTGCCATCAGTGGACATAACTATGGCTACACCTTC
clone_size: few; d_call: TRBD2; v_call: TRBV7-9; j_call: TRBJ2-2; cdr3_aa: CASSLARLAGVPGELFF; cdr3_nt: TGTGCCAGCAGCTTAGCGCGGCTAGCGGGAGTCCCCGGGGAGCTGTTTTTT
clone_size: once; d_call: TRBD2; v_call: TRBV6-6; j_call: TRBJ2-7; cdr3_aa: CASSSSGREGEQYF; cdr3_nt: TGTGCCAGCAGTTCCAGCGGGAGGGAGGGGGAGCAGTACTTC
clone_size: .; d_call: TRBD1; v_call: TRBV23-1; j_call: TRBJ2-1; cdr3_aa: CVSSQSGRGRDNEQFF; cdr3_nt: TGCGTCAGCAGTCAATCGGGCAGGGGGCGCGACAATGAGCAGTTCTTC
clone_size: .; d_call: .; v_call: TRBV15; j_call: TRBJ2-6; cdr3_aa: CATSTYRSGANVLTF; cdr3_nt: TGTGCCACCAGCACCTACAGATCTGGGGCCAACGTCCTGACTTTC
clone_size: .; d_call: .; v_call: TRBV18; j_call: TRBJ2-3; cdr3_aa: CASSVQSGFTDTQYF; cdr3_nt: TGTGCCAGCTCAGTTCAGTCCGGGTTCACAGATACGCAGTATTTT
clone_size: .; d_call: .; v_call: TRBV28; j_call: TRBJ2-1; cdr3_aa: CASSFLGLEIIEQFF; cdr3_nt: TGTGCCAGCAGTTTTTTGGGGCTTGAAATAATTGAGCAGTTCTTC
clone_size: .; d_call: TRBD1; v_call: TRBV19; j_call: TRBJ1-4; cdr3_aa: CASSMNRGTNEKLFF; cdr3_nt: TGTGCCAGTAGTATGAACAGGGGGACTAATGAAAAACTGTTTTTT
clone_size: few; d_call: TRBD2; v_call: TRBV28; j_call: TRBJ2-3; cdr3_aa: CASSTIGGADTQYF; cdr3_nt: TGTGCCAGCAGTACCATTGGGGGGGCAGATACGCAGTATTTT
clone_size: few; d_call: TRBD1; v_call: TRBV9; j_call: TRBJ2-1; cdr3_aa: CASSPRDRTYNEQFF; cdr3_nt: TGTGCCAGCAGCCCCCGGGACAGGACATACAATGAGCAGTTCTTC
clone_size: .; d_call: .; v_call: TRBV28; j_call: TRBJ1-6; cdr3_aa: CASSLQGRGSPLHF; cdr3_nt: TGTGCCAGCAGTCTCCAGGGAAGAGGTTCACCCCTCCACTTT
clone_size: .; d_call: .; v_call: TRBV6-5; j_call: TRBJ2-5; cdr3_aa: CASTTPGTPMGTQYF; cdr3_nt: TGTGCCAGCACTACCCCAGGGACACCCATGGGGACCCAGTACTTC
clone_size: .; d_call: TRBD2; v_call: TRBV4-3; j_call: TRBJ2-3; cdr3_aa: CASSQAPTPSGSDTQYF; cdr3_nt: TGCGCCAGCAGCCAAGCCCCCACACCTAGCGGGTCAGATACGCAGTATTTT
clone_size: few; d_call: .; v_call: TRBV5-6; j_call: TRBJ1-1; cdr3_aa: CASSLLRATEAFF; cdr3_nt: TGTGCCAGCAGCCTACTCAGGGCCACTGAAGCTTTCTTT
clone_size: .; d_call: .; v_call: TRBV5-1; j_call: TRBJ1-2; cdr3_aa: CASSLGQPVYGYTF; cdr3_nt: TGCGCCAGCAGCTTGGGACAGCCCGTCTATGGCTACACCTTC
clone_size: many; d_call: .; v_call: TRBV2; j_call: TRBJ2-2; cdr3_aa: CASSFRNTGELFF; cdr3_nt: TGTGCCAGCAGTTTCAGAAACACCGGGGAGCTGTTTTTT
clone_size: .; d_call: .; v_call: TRBV19; j_call: TRBJ2-7; cdr3_aa: CASSTFGALTTEQYF; cdr3_nt: TGTGCCAGTAGTACCTTCGGAGCGCTCACTACCGAGCAGTACTTC
clone_size: .; d_call: TRBD1; v_call: TRBV28; j_call: TRBJ1-1; cdr3_aa: CASSFGTDTEAFF; cdr3_nt: TGTGCCAGCAGTTTCGGGACAGACACTGAAGCTTTCTTT
clone_size: .; d_call: .; v_call: TRBV11-3; j_call: TRBJ2-1; cdr3_aa: CASSLEWGDNEQFF; cdr3_nt: TGTGCCAGCAGCTTAGAATGGGGGGACAATGAGCAGTTCTTC
clone_size: few; d_call: .; v_call: TRBV18; j_call: TRBJ2-5; cdr3_aa: CASSQTVQETQYF; cdr3_nt: TGTGCCAGCTCACAGACAGTCCAAGAGACCCAGTACTTC
clone_size: .; d_call: TRBD2; v_call: TRBV24-1; j_call: TRBJ2-1; cdr3_aa: CATSVASGRVNEQFF; cdr3_nt: TGTGCCACCAGTGTAGCTAGCGGGAGGGTCAATGAGCAGTTCTTC
clone_size: few; d_call: .; v_call: TRBV28; j_call: TRBJ2-5; cdr3_aa: CASSQSGAGQETQYF; cdr3_nt: TGTGCCAGCAGTCAATCAGGGGCTGGGCAAGAGACCCAGTACTTC
clone_size: .; d_call: TRBD2; v_call: TRBV5-4; j_call: TRBJ2-1; cdr3_aa: CASSFGSGRARSYNEQFF; cdr3_nt: TGTGCCAGCAGCTTTGGTAGCGGGAGGGCCCGGTCCTACAATGAGCAGTTCTTC
clone_size: once; d_call: TRBD2; v_call: TRBV6-6; j_call: TRBJ2-1; cdr3_aa: CASRSTSGSMNEQFF; cdr3_nt: TGTGCCAGCAGATCTACTAGCGGGAGTATGAATGAGCAGTTCTTC
clone_size: .; d_call: .; v_call: TRBV28; j_call: TRBJ2-7; cdr3_aa: CASSLYPGAYEQYF; cdr3_nt: TGTGCCAGCAGTTTATATCCGGGAGCCTACGAGCAGTACTTC
clone_size: .; d_call: TRBD2; v_call: TRBV7-8; j_call: TRBJ2-3; cdr3_aa: CASSFTGFRFKREATDTQYF; cdr3_nt: TGTGCCAGCAGCTTTACAGGGTTTAGGTTTAAGCGGGAGGCCACAGATACGCAGTATTTT
clone_size: .; d_call: TRBD1; v_call: TRBV4-2; j_call: TRBJ2-1; cdr3_aa: CASSQAGTGGSEQFF; cdr3_nt: TGTGCCAGCAGCCAAGCTGGGACAGGAGGGAGTGAGCAGTTCTTC
clone_size: few; d_call: TRBD2; v_call: TRBV7-3; j_call: TRBJ2-2; cdr3_aa: CASSLTSGRGGELFF; cdr3_nt: TGTGCCAGCAGCTTGACTAGCGGGAGGGGCGGGGAGCTGTTTTTT
clone_size: .; d_call: .; v_call: TRBV10-3; j_call: TRBJ2-2; cdr3_aa: CAISEGSFTGELFF; cdr3_nt: TGTGCCATCAGTGAAGGGAGTTTCACCGGGGAGCTGTTTTTT
clone_size: once; d_call: TRBD1; v_call: TRBV19; j_call: TRBJ1-2; cdr3_aa: CASSMDRGLYGYTF; cdr3_nt: TGTGCCAGTAGTATGGACAGGGGGCTCTATGGCTACACCTTC
clone_size: .; d_call: TRBD2; v_call: TRBV3-1/TRBV3-2; j_call: TRBJ2-7; cdr3_aa: CASSQYGRAYEQYF; cdr3_nt: TGTGCCAGCAGCCAATACGGGAGGGCCTACGAGCAGTACTTC